This TCR beta chain was recorded in a study of cytomegalovirus exposure and HLA in healthy donors. This CDR3 is 14 amino acids long. The ends lost 5 bases at V and 6 bases at J; junction bases unmatched: 9. Germline V CDR1 and CDR2: SGHRS, YFSETQ. Samples came from healthy bone marrow donors. Though probably carrying unrecorded immune exposures, donors were nominally healthy at sampling. 13 Jbeta primers and 60 Vbeta primers were used for the PCR. The data were produced by immunoSEQ multiplex PCR, yet TCRdb's version contains in-frame clones alone and is incomplete. Among some 100,000 clones, about four fifths were seen once, and the ten largest hold approximately 3.3%. Only one count was recorded for this clone.

This chain links TRBV5-1 with TRBJ1-1; 8 bases match TRBD1. The sequence was collected from a male donor in good health and CMV-seropositive. The sequenced sample consisted of PBMCs. CDR3 sequence (DNA): TGCGCCAGCAGTTTTCATCGGGACAGGCCTGAAGCTTTCTTT. Protein sequence: CASSFHRDRPEAFF.